These 7 T cell receptor beta chains were all obtained from the same sample, sequenced in a study of blood T cell repertoires in COVID-19. The assay was immunoSEQ multiplex PCR, and TCRdb's table has in-frame clones only and misses some. The table shows approximately 500,000 clones, with approximately 89% occurring only once. The sequenced sample consisted of peripheral blood. Receptor source: a man aged 18 to 35 with COVID-19, enrolled during active disease.

The V and J genes are TRBV19 and TRBJ1-1; no definite D call. CDR1 LNHDA and CDR2 SQIVND come from the germline V gene (reference sequence). Trimming cost V 1 base and J 0 bases, with 9 bases left between them. The CDR3 is 15 amino acids. The CDR3 DNA reads as TGTGCCAGTAGTATAGTGGTGAGCATGAACACTGAAGCTTTCTTT. This sequence encodes CASSIVVSMNTEAFF.

The chain joins TRBV7-2 to TRBJ2-7; 12 bases are a match to TRBD2. After removal of 2 bases from V and 2 bases from J, the junction contained 1 base not matched to a gene. Germline V gene data show CDR1 as SGHTA and CDR2 as FQGNSA. CDR3 length: 15 amino acids. For the CDR3, the DNA is TGTGCCAGCAGCTTAACTAGCGGGGGGCCCTACGAGCAGTACTTC. This encodes CASSLTSGGPYEQYF.

The genes are TRBV9 and TRBJ1-6; TRBD1 agrees at 7 bases. V was clipped by 4 bases and J by 11 bases; unmatched bases: 9. From germline, CDR1 is SGDLS and CDR2 YYNGEE. The CDR3 covers 14 residues. CDR3 nucleotide sequence: TGTGCCAGCAGCCATGGACAGGAAAAGGCACCCCTCCACTTT. It encodes CASSHGQEKAPLHF.

This sequence joins TRBV5-1 and TRBJ2-3, with D perhaps TRBD1 (6 bases). The germline CDR1 and CDR2 sequences are SGHRS and YFSETQ. The CDR3 is 16 residues long. V lost 0 bases to trimming and J lost 0 bases, with 11 bases between them. The CDR3 bases are TGCGCCAGCAGCTTGGAGGGGGACCCTAGCACAGATACGCAGTATTTT. This sequence encodes CASSLEGDPSTDTQYF.

The V gene is TRBV23-1, the J gene TRBJ2-1; 9 bases are a match to TRBD1. TRBV23-1 counts as an open reading frame of uncertain function. This CDR3 region has 13 residues. V shed 4 bases, J shed 15 bases, and the junction held 10 bases outside the gene matches. This CDR3 is CASSLLPGQGAFF. The CDR3 DNA reads as TGCGCCAGCAGTCTTCTCCCGGGACAGGGTGCGTTCTTC.

The DNA of the CDR3 is TGCGCCAGCAGCCGTCCCAAAACGGGGGGGGATGAGACCCAGTACTTC. It yields the protein CASSRPKTGGDETQYF. The gene calls are TRBV5-1 and TRBJ2-5; 8 bases are a match to TRBD2. V lost 4 bases, J lost 5 bases, and 13 bases stayed unmatched. The CDR3 extends over 16 amino acids. Germline V gives CDR1 SGHRS, CDR2 YFSETQ.

The chain is built from TRBV6-5 and TRBJ2-7; 7 bases are a match to TRBD1. The CDR3 totals 15 residues. Germline CDR1 and CDR2: MNHEY and SVGAGI. The V gene end was trimmed by 5 bases and the J gene end by 2 bases; junction bases not matched to a gene: 9. The CDR3 protein is CASSPPGQPPYEQYF. The CDR3 DNA sequence: TGTGCCAGCAGTCCCCCGGGACAGCCCCCCTACGAGCAGTACTTC.